This is a list of T cell receptor beta chains from one sample in a study of patients and donors after allogeneic stem cell transplantation. Using its own MiXCR run on the RT-PCR reads, TCRdb lists one record per CDR3 protein. Of over 400,000 distinct CDR3 sequences in the sample, 16% were seen once. The sequenced material came from blood, either unsorted or a sorted T cell fraction (not recorded which). These receptors were taken from a human donor who was either an allogeneic HSCT recipient or a stem cell or donor lymphocyte infusion donor (not recorded which). It is not recorded whose cells these are; they may come from a transplant donor. Each CDR3 is given with its conserved first and last residue. The order of the fields is clone size, D gene, J gene, V gene, CDR3 protein, CDR3 DNA. The D gene is left open where the match is weak. Not every row has a clone size; where given, it reads once, few, many or a size class.

size: -; D: -; J: TRBJ2-7; V: TRBV7-9; CDR3: CASSSLNSYEQYF; DNA: TGTGCCAGCAGCTCATTGAACTCCTACGAGCAGTACTTC
size: -; D: TRBD2; J: TRBJ2-3; V: TRBV5-5; CDR3: CASSQTSGGPGGTDTQYF; DNA: TGTGCCAGCAGCCAGACTAGCGGGGGCCCAGGGGGCACAGATACGCAGTATTTT
size: -; D: -; J: TRBJ2-3; V: TRBV20-1; CDR3: CSANLLLRPDTQYF; DNA: TGCAGTGCTAATCTACTCCTACGCCCAGATACGCAGTATTTT
size: -; D: -; J: TRBJ2-1; V: TRBV4-3; CDR3: CASSQDIKSSYNEQFF; DNA: TGCGCCAGCAGCCAAGACATAAAGAGCTCCTACAATGAGCAGTTCTTC
size: few; D: -; J: TRBJ2-1; V: TRBV2; CDR3: CASSESSYEQFF; DNA: TGTGCCAGCAGTGAAAGTAGCTATGAGCAGTTCTTC
size: few; D: TRBD2; J: TRBJ2-7; V: TRBV27; CDR3: CASSLGLAVDEQYF; DNA: TGTGCCAGCAGCTTAGGACTAGCAGTCGACGAGCAGTACTTC
size: -; D: TRBD1; J: TRBJ1-1; V: TRBV9; CDR3: CASSANPTGVHEAFF; DNA: TGTGCCAGCAGCGCCAACCCGACAGGGGTTCATGAAGCTTTCTTT
size: few; D: -; J: TRBJ2-7; V: TRBV25-1; CDR3: CASSEFWNREPYEQYF; DNA: TGTGCCAGCAGTGAATTTTGGAACAGGGAGCCCTACGAGCAGTACTTC
size: many; D: -; J: TRBJ2-7; V: TRBV12-3/TRBV12-4; CDR3: CASTFSDTLGEQYF; DNA: TGTGCCAGCACCTTTTCGGACACCCTAGGAGAGCAGTACTTC
size: -; D: -; J: TRBJ2-1; V: TRBV9; CDR3: CASSVSFLNEQFF; DNA: TGTGCCAGCAGCGTAAGTTTCCTCAATGAGCAGTTCTTC
size: few; D: TRBD1; J: TRBJ2-5; V: TRBV7-3; CDR3: CASSSLQGEETQYF; DNA: TGTGCCAGCAGCTCGCTACAGGGGGAAGAGACCCAGTACTTC
size: few; D: -; J: TRBJ2-3; V: TRBV9; CDR3: CASSIRQVPTDTQYF; DNA: TGTGCCAGCAGCATCCGACAGGTCCCCACAGATACGCAGTATTTT
size: few; D: -; J: TRBJ2-1; V: TRBV7-9; CDR3: CASSLAKGHNEQFF; DNA: TGTGCCAGCAGCCTGGCGAAGGGACACAATGAGCAGTTCTTC
size: -; D: TRBD2; J: TRBJ2-2; V: TRBV6-2/TRBV6-3; CDR3: CASRTSGREGGELFF; DNA: TGTGCCAGCAGGACTAGCGGGAGGGAAGGCGGGGAGCTGTTTTTT
size: -; D: TRBD1; J: TRBJ2-7; V: TRBV7-3; CDR3: CASSVDRGHPGEQYF; DNA: TGTGCCAGCAGCGTCGACAGGGGGCACCCTGGCGAGCAGTACTTC
size: -; D: -; J: TRBJ2-5; V: TRBV15; CDR3: CATRMGRTKQETQYF; DNA: TGTGCCACCAGGATGGGACGGACTAAACAAGAGACCCAGTACTTC
size: few; D: -; J: TRBJ2-7; V: TRBV4-1; CDR3: CASSLHRTSYEQYF; DNA: TGCGCCAGCAGCCTACACAGAACCTCCTACGAGCAGTACTTC
size: -; D: -; J: TRBJ2-3; V: TRBV27; CDR3: CASSFGPDTQYF; DNA: TGTGCCAGCAGTTTTGGTCCAGATACGCAGTATTTT
size: -; D: TRBD1; J: TRBJ2-7; V: TRBV30; CDR3: CARDRGSEQYF; DNA: TGTGCCCGGGACAGGGGATCCGAGCAGTACTTC
size: few; D: -; J: TRBJ1-3; V: TRBV4-1; CDR3: CASSKGFLSGNTIYF; DNA: TGCGCCAGCAGCAAGGGGTTCCTCTCTGGAAACACCATATATTTT
size: few; D: TRBD2; J: TRBJ2-1; V: TRBV5-1; CDR3: CASRGDSGRNEQFF; DNA: TGCGCCAGCCGGGGAGATAGCGGGAGAAATGAGCAGTTCTTC
size: -; D: -; J: TRBJ1-5; V: TRBV6-1; CDR3: CASSELDRAQPQHF; DNA: TGTGCCAGCAGTGAATTAGATCGAGCTCAGCCCCAGCATTTT
size: -; D: -; J: TRBJ2-2; V: TRBV4-1; CDR3: CASRSRVGTGELFF; DNA: TGCGCCAGCAGAAGCCGAGTGGGCACCGGGGAGCTGTTTTTT
size: -; D: TRBD1; J: TRBJ2-5; V: TRBV20-1; CDR3: CSARSRRGLPGETQYF; DNA: TGCAGTGCTAGGTCCAGAAGGGGGCTGCCGGGGGAGACCCAGTACTTC
size: -; D: TRBD2; J: TRBJ2-1; V: TRBV12-3/TRBV12-4; CDR3: CASRPLLAGEDNEQFF; DNA: TGTGCCAGCAGACCATTACTAGCGGGGGAGGACAATGAGCAGTTCTTC
size: few; D: -; J: TRBJ2-5; V: TRBV7-9; CDR3: CASSPTGRVYQETQYF; DNA: TGTGCCAGCAGCCCTACTGGAAGAGTGTACCAAGAGACCCAGTACTTC
size: -; D: TRBD1; J: TRBJ2-5; V: TRBV14; CDR3: CASSPWTGSRSMETQYF; DNA: TGTGCCAGCAGCCCCTGGACAGGGTCACGCTCCATGGAGACCCAGTACTTC